This paragraph reports one T cell receptor beta chain. Its antigen is still unknown. Base qualities are missing; no much larger clone stands one base away. CD8 naive samples consisted of CD45RO-negative cells that were positively selected for CCR7, yielding a CD45RA+CCR7+ population without TemRA cells. The donors were healthy, HIV-negative adults with no recently reported acute infections or vaccinations. Only Caucasian adults living in Nashville, Tennessee, USA were represented among the donors. After blood collection by leukapheresis, PBMCs were isolated using Ficoll-Histopaque density gradient centrifugation and then cryopreserved in the vapor phase of liquid nitrogen. Analytical flow cytometry was used to check the purity and quantity of every magnetically sorted T cell population. Each sorted fraction had its genomic DNA isolated and then quantified by UV absorbance on a Nanodrop 2000c. V lost 0 bases and J lost 7 bases; the stretch between them is 17 bases long. The germline V gene sets CDR1 to SGHTS and CDR2 to YDEGEE. The CDR3 covers 16 residues, taking in both the cysteine and the phenylalanine. The CDR3 DNA has 48 bases and is translated from base 1.

TCR CDR3 regions were amplified from genomic DNA by multiplex PCR using the deep immunoSEQ assay. Genomic DNA extracted from each cell subset was distributed evenly over all wells of several immunoSEQ 96-well plates, and each plate served as one replicate. For sorted subsets, approximately 0.2 ug of genomic DNA, equivalent to around 31,000 T cell genomes, went into each replicate PCR. Purified libraries were quantified with a Qubit 3.0 fluorometer, sized on a Bioanalyzer 2100, and re-quantified with the KAPA Library Quantification kit. Every immunoSEQ 96-well plate was sequenced on a separate single-read 150-cycle Illumina NextSeq 550 flow cell. Processing in the source paper ran as follows. The immunoSEQ output contained only junctional sequences without quality scores, so filtering could not match that applied to full-length reads. To assign V/J genes and CDR3, sequences were annotated against IMGT germline references using PyIR, a Python wrapper for IgBLAST v1.9. Any read was removed if the V/J assignment was weak (E-value above 1e-6), the CDR3 was missing, or the read contained stop codons, out-of-frame junctions, or ambiguous translated residues. A V3J clonotype was defined by an identical inferred V gene, J gene, and CDR3 amino acid sequence. Percentage overlap between repertoires was computed as shared unique clonotypes divided by the size of the smaller repertoire. RTK rarefaction, the Chao1 estimator, and Recon v2.1 estimates of unobserved clonotypes were used to assess repertoire richness. OLGA was used to compute generation probabilities for all TCRbeta clonotypes that the gDNA method yielded from a handful of donors. The table was pulled from immuneACCESS by TCRdb, which kept in-frame rearrangements only. Such tables lose some clones; where checked, under half of the loss comes from unresolved V genes, and the rest has no known cause. That table gives V, J and clone size, and the DNA gave D and trimming. In this sample the table shows 800,000 to 950,000 clones, roughly 96% of which occur a single time. The biggest ten clones account for about 0.21% of the sample.

The data belong to a study of shared clonotypes between healthy human individuals (dated by TCRdb to 2018 to 2020). Broadly, across the study: The cohort included a few men and a couple of women between 18 and 49 years of age. For each donor, CD4 naive and CD4 memory were each run on three plates, CD8 naive on two plates, and CD8 memory on one plate. Blood TCR repertoires of about five healthy adults were deeply sequenced to estimate repertoire size and the extent of clonotype sharing between individuals. To increase sequencing depth and limit assay-specific biases, TCR repertoire library preparation and sequencing were carried out by different laboratories using diverse techniques. Each donor's leukapheresis produced roughly between roughly 0.85 and 9 billion PBMCs. Findings and caveats that apply to the study as a whole: Compared with non-shared clonotypes, clonotypes shared by all four sorted-subset donors had higher generation probabilities. Pairwise subsampling led to the expectation that sequencing depth would affect the degree of clonotype sharing among donors. Across four donors, 4.5% to 6.5% of naive CD4, approximately 3.6% of naive CD8, approximately 2.5% of memory CD4, and under 0.45% of memory CD8 clonotypes were shared. Naive subsets generally had larger estimated clonotype richness than memory subsets did. Sampling was limited to blood, and TCR repertoires in tissue likely differ from TCR repertoires in blood. The small number of donors limited the genetic and exposure-history diversity represented. Incomplete sequencing was indicated by rarefaction of sorted-subset datasets, despite the large sequencing depth.

The clonotype comes from a man under 40 in good health. Input material: naive CD8+ T cells sorted from blood. The sample's cell subset or site label, decoded: CD45RA+CCR7+. The V and J segments used are TRBV5-8 and TRBJ1-5; confidence is insufficient to name the D gene. The DNA sequence is given as TGTGCCAGCAGCTTGGCAATTGAAAGGAGAGGCCAGCCCCAGCATTTT. Translated, this gives CASSLAIERRGQPQHF.